This T cell receptor (beta chain) was sequenced in a study of T cell responses to AZD1222 COVID-19 vaccine. Method: immunoSEQ multiplex PCR; TCRdb's copy keeps in-frame clones and lacks some. Among about 180,000 clones listed, roughly 93% were seen once. CDR3 length equals 17 residues. Germline trimming cut 5 bases from V and 3 bases from J; bases unmatched to any gene: 15. The germline CDR1 and CDR2 sequences are MGHRA and YSYEKL. Source: peripheral blood, taken 28 days after the second dose of the MenACWY control vaccine. The rearrangement links TRBV4-1 to TRBJ2-7, with 8 positions matching TRBD2. The sequence was collected from an adult who received the MenACWY meningococcal vaccine as a control. The CDR3 is CASSAIAVLAGNYEQYF. The CDR3 DNA is TGCGCCAGCAGCGCCATCGCCGTTCTAGCGGGCAACTACGAGCAGTACTTC.